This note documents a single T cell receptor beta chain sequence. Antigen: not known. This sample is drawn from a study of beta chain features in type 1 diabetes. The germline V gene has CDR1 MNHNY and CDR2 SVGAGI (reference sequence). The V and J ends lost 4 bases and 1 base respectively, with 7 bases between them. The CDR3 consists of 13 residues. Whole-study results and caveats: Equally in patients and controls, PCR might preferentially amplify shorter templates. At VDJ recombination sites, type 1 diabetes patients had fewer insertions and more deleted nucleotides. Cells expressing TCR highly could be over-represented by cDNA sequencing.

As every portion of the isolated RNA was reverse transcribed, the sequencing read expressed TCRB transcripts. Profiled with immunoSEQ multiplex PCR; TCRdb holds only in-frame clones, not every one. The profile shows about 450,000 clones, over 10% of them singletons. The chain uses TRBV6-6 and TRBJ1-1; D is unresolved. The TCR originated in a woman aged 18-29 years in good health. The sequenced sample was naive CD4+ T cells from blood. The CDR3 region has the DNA TGTGCCAGCAGTTTGCGGGCGAACACTGAAGCTTTCTTT. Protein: CASSLRANTEAFF.